The 18 T cell receptor beta chains given below trace back to one sample, sequenced in a study of CD8+ T cells in alopecia areata. Specified treatment: oral pan-JAK inhibitor, 5-10 mg twice daily. After isolation, RNA underwent reverse transcription to generate cDNA as the sequencing template. Assay: immunoSEQ multiplex PCR; the TCRdb copy retains only in-frame clones and omits some. Among fewer than 150,000 clones, around four fifths were seen once, and the ten largest hold 20% to 30%. The specimen comprised CD8+ T cells sorted from blood, sampled at week 4, from a patient treated with tofacitinib. These receptors were taken from a human donor with alopecia areata.

The chain employs TRBV7-6 and TRBJ2-3; perhaps D is TRBD1 or TRBD2 (5 bases each). The CDR3 contains 16 residues. The V gene lost 0 bases and the J gene lost 1 base, with 11 bases spanning the gap. Germline CDR1 is SGHVS and CDR2 is FNYEAQ. CDR3 DNA sequence: TGTGCCAGCAGCTTAGCGGGGGTCGTACGCACAGATACGCAGTATTTT. Residues: CASSLAGVVRTDTQYF.

This chain uses TRBV5-5 with TRBJ2-1, with unresolved D. In germline, CDR1 is SGHKS, CDR2 YYEKEE (reference sequence). Trimming took 7 bases from V and 9 from J, leaving 20 bases between them. There are 14 residues in the CDR3. CDR3 DNA: TGTGCCAGCGGCGGAGAGTCCCCTCACGCTGAGCAGTTCTTC. Protein sequence: CASGGESPHAEQFF.

The rearrangement links TRBV5-1 to TRBJ2-7; D might be TRBD1 or TRBD2, each matching 5 bases. Germline CDR1 and CDR2: SGHRS and YFSETQ. The V end lost 1 base, the J end lost 3 bases, and 14 bases lay between the germline ends. The CDR3 totals 15 residues. The CDR3 DNA reads as TGCGCCAGCAGCTTGAGTTGGGGGACCGACTACGAGCAGTACTTC. This gives the protein CASSLSWGTDYEQYF.

The chain is built from TRBV11-1 and TRBJ1-2, with D possibly TRBD1 on 5 matching bases. The length of the CDR3 is 15 residues. In germline, CDR1 is SGHAT, CDR2 FQDESV (reference sequence). The ends were cut back, 5 bases at V and 3 bases at J, with 16 bases in the middle. CDR3 sequence reads: CASSLGAGTDYGYTF. CDR3 in DNA: TGTGCCAGCAGCCTCGGGGCAGGGACGGACTATGGCTACACCTTC. The full variable domain, with the rest looked up from reference TRBV11-1 and TRBJ1-2, is EAEVAQSPRYKITEKSQAVAFWCDPISGHATLYWYRQILGQGPELLVQFQDESVVDDSQLPKDRFSAERLKGVDSTLKIQPAELGDSAMYLCASSLGAGTDYGYTFGSGTRLTVV.

The gene calls are TRBV7-9 and TRBJ2-5; 7 bases are shared with TRBD2. After removal of 5 bases from V and 4 bases from J, the junction contained 7 bases not matched to a gene. Germline V gene sequence: CDR1 SEHNR, CDR2 FQNEAQ (reference sequence). The CDR3 runs 14 residues. In DNA form, the CDR3 reads TGTGCCAGCAGCCCCAGGACTAGTAGAGAGACCCAGTACTTC. Translation: CASSPRTSRETQYF.

This clone appeared a single time. V usage is TRBV6-5 and J usage is TRBJ1-1; no firm D call. Looked up from germline, CDR1 is MNHEY and CDR2 is SVGAGI. The CDR3 contains 14 residues. Trimming removed 2 bases from V and 1 base from J, with 8 bases in between. Written as DNA, the CDR3 is TGTGCCAGCAGTTACGAGGCGAGGAACACTGAAGCTTTCTTT. Translating gives CASSYEARNTEAFF.

The chain is built from TRBV7-9 and TRBJ2-7, with D perhaps matching TRBD1 (6 bases). The V end lost 1 base, the J end lost 3 bases, and 13 bases lay between the germline ends. The CDR3 length is 15 residues. Germline values: CDR1 SEHNR, CDR2 FQNEAQ (reference sequence). This CDR3 reads CASSLGTVRNYEQYF. As DNA, the CDR3 is TGTGCCAGCAGCTTAGGGACAGTGAGAAACTACGAGCAGTACTTC.

The chain carries TRBV5-1 and TRBJ2-1; 8 positions match TRBD1. This CDR3 is 15 amino acids long. V trimming: 4 bases; J trimming: 2 bases; junction bases outside the gene matches: 5. CDR1 is SGHRS and CDR2 is YFSETQ in the germline V gene. CDR3 amino acids: CASSVAGGPYNEQFF. DNA of the CDR3: TGCGCCAGCAGCGTGGCAGGGGGCCCCTACAATGAGCAGTTCTTC. Combining the CDR3 with reference TRBV5-1 and TRBJ2-1 gives the whole variable domain KAGVTQTPRYLIKTRGQQVTLSCSPISGHRSVSWYQQTPGQGLQFLFEYFSETQRNKGNFPGRFSGRQFSNSRSEMNVSTLELGDSALYLCASSVAGGPYNEQFFGPGTRLTVL.

The rearrangement joins TRBV27 to TRBJ2-7, with TRBD1 matching over 8 bases. Germline loops: CDR1 MNHEY, CDR2 SMNVEV (reference sequence). Trimming took 3 bases from V and 6 from J; bases not matched to a gene: 4. The CDR3 consists of 13 residues. The CDR3 DNA follows: TGTGCCAGCAGTTTCCAGACAGGGGCCGAGCAGTACTTC. Protein: CASSFQTGAEQYF.

The rearrangement links TRBV7-9 to TRBJ2-5; D unresolved. The CDR3 extends over 14 amino acids. The V gene's germline CDR1 is SEHNR and CDR2 FQNEAQ (reference sequence). The V gene lost 5 bases and the J gene lost 0 bases, with 10 bases spanning the gap. The CDR3 DNA is TGTGCCAGCAGCCCGCAGAGGTACCAAGAGACCCAGTACTTC. Its translation is CASSPQRYQETQYF. The complete variable domain, with remaining parts taken from reference TRBV7-9 and TRBJ2-5, reads DTGVSQNPRHKITKRGQNVTFRCDPISEHNRLYWYRQTLGQGPEFLTYFQNEAQLEKSRLLSDRFSAERPKGSFSTLEIQRTEQGDSAMYLCASSPQRYQETQYFGPGTRLLVL.

The chain carries TRBV6-5 and TRBJ2-7; TRBD1 or TRBD2 may be the D gene (5 bases each). Between the trimmed V and J ends, which lost 7 bases and 5 bases, there was a span of 15 bases. In germline, CDR1 is MNHEY, CDR2 SVGAGI. The CDR3 covers 13 residues. The CDR3 DNA reads as TGTGCCAGCACCCTTAATCAGGGAGACGAGCAGTACTTC. Translation: CASTLNQGDEQYF.

As regards this clone: Other DNA sequences of this sample code for an identical CDR3. The chain couples TRBV7-2 to TRBJ2-1; 8 positions agree with TRBD2. This CDR3 region has 16 residues. CDR1 is SGHTA and CDR2 is FQGNSA in the germline V gene. V was clipped by 1 base and J by 1 base; unmatched bases: 3. Written as DNA, the CDR3 is TGTGCCAGCAGCTTAGTGTCGGGGGGGTCCTACAATGAGCAGTTCTTC. The encoded protein is CASSLVSGGSYNEQFF.

The genes are TRBV7-9 and TRBJ2-7, with D uncertain. V lost 4 bases and J lost 0, with 10 bases in between. This CDR3 contains 14 residues. CDR1 is SEHNR, CDR2 FQNEAQ, per germline (reference sequence). The CDR3 DNA sequence: TGTGCCAGCAGCTCTCAGACCGACTCCTACGAGCAGTACTTC. It translates to CASSSQTDSYEQYF.

This clone was picked up a small number of times. The gene calls are TRBV27 and TRBJ2-7, with D perhaps matching TRBD1 or TRBD2 (5 bases each). The CDR3 sequence is 14 residues long. Germline V gene data show CDR1 as MNHEY and CDR2 as SMNVEV (reference sequence). V lost 2 bases and J 3 bases, leaving 11 bases between the germline ends. The CDR3 DNA reads as TGTGCCAGCAGTTTAAGCCGGGACGGCTACGAGCAGTACTTC. It encodes CASSLSRDGYEQYF.

In DNA form, the CDR3 reads TGCAGCGTTGAGGTCAGTACGGGAGGCTACACCTTC. This encodes CSVEVSTGGYTF. This chain joins TRBV29-1 and TRBJ1-2; no reliable D call. CDR1 is SQVTM and CDR2 is ANQGSEA in the germline V gene. Trimming took off 3 bases at V and 8 bases at J, with 13 bases between the two ends. The CDR3 consists of 12 residues.

The rearrangement uses TRBV13 and TRBJ2-3; maybe TRBD2 (7 bases). This CDR3 has 12 amino acids. Trimming cost V 5 bases and J 9 bases, with 12 bases left between them. Germline V lookup: CDR1 PRHDT, CDR2 FYEKMQ (reference sequence). The CDR3 here is CASSPRGATQYF. As DNA, the CDR3 is TGTGCCAGCAGCCCCCGGGGGGCAACGCAGTATTTT.

This clone was counted between two and nine times. The rearrangement uses TRBV10-3 and TRBJ2-7, with 7 bases aligning to TRBD1. The CDR3 consists of 13 residues. Germline V CDR1 and CDR2: ENHRY, SYGVKD. With 6 bases clipped from V and 5 bases from J, the junction kept 7 bases outside the gene matches. CDR3 loop: CAISDREGDEQYF. The DNA for the CDR3 is TGTGCCATCAGCGACAGGGAAGGAGACGAGCAGTACTTC.

V is TRBV9 and J is TRBJ2-3; maybe TRBD2 (5 bases). This CDR3 has 14 residues. Trimming removed 2 bases at V and 1 base at J, with 8 bases between. Germline CDR1 is SGDLS and CDR2 is YYNGEE. The CDR3 sequence: CASSVTRGTDTQYF. CDR3 nucleotide sequence: TGTGCCAGCAGCGTCACTAGAGGCACAGATACGCAGTATTTT.